This entry is about one T cell receptor (beta chain). This sample includes further DNA sequences coding for the same CDR3. The protocol was immunoSEQ multiplex PCR, while the TCRdb copy is restricted to in-frame clones and leaves out a portion. The profile shows about 2.4 million clones, more than 90% of them singletons. The data were obtained in a study of shared clonotypes between healthy human individuals. V lost 0 bases, J lost 7 bases, and 7 bases lay in between. The germline V gene has CDR1 MNHEY and CDR2 SVGAGI. CDR3 size: 14 residues. The chain carries TRBV6-5 and TRBJ1-6; D remains unclear. This receptor was taken from a man between 18 and 35 years old in good health. Sequencing was performed on naive CD4+ T cells sorted from blood. Subset described: CD45RA+ positively selected. CDR3 protein: CASSYSPVNSPLHF. The DNA for the CDR3 is TGTGCCAGCAGTTACTCGCCAGTGAATTCACCCCTCCACTTT.